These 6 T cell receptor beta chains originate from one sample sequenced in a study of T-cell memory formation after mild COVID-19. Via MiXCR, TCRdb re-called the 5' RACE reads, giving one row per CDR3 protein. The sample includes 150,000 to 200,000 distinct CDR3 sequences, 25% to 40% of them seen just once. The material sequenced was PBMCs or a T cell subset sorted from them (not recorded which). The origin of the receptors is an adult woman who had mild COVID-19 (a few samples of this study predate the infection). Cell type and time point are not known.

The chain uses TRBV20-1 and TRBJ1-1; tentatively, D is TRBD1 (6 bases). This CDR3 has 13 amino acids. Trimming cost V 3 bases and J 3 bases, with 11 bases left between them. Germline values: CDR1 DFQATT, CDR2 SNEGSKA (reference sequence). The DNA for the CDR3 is TGCAGTGCTAGTGCAGGGGCGCACACTGAAGCTTTCTTT. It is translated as CSASAGAHTEAFF.

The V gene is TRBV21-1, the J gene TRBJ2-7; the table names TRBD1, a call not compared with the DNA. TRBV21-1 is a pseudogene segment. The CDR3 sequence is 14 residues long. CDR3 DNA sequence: TGTGCCAGCAGCAAATGCCGGGGGCCCTACGAGCAGTACTTC. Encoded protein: CASSKCRGPYEQYF.

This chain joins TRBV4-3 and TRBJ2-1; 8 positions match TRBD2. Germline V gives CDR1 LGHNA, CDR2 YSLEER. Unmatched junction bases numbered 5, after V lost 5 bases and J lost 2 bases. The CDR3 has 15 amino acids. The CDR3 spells CASSSDSGAYNEQFF. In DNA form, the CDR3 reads TGCGCCAGCAGCAGCGATAGCGGGGCCTACAATGAGCAGTTCTTC.

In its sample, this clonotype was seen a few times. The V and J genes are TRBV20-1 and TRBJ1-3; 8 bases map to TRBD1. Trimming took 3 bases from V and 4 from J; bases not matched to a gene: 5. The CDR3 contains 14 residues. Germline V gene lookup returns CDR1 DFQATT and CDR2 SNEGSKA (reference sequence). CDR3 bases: TGCAGTGCTAGCGACAGGGGACTAGGAAACACCATATATTTT. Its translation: CSASDRGLGNTIYF.

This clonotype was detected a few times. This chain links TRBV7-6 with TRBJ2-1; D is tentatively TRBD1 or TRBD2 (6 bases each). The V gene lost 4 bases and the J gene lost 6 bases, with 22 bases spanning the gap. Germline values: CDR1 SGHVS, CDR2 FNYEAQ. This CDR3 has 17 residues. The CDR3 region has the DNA TGTGCCAGCAGCTCGCCCGTCGGGGGCCCGTTTGGCAATGAGCAGTTCTTC. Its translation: CASSSPVGGPFGNEQFF.

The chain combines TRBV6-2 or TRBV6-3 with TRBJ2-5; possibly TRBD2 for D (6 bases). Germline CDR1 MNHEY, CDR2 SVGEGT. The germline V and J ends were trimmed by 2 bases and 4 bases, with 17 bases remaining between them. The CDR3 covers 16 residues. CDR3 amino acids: CASSYQAGLLIETQYF. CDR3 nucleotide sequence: TGTGCCAGCAGTTACCAGGCGGGACTTCTTATAGAGACCCAGTACTTC.